Listed below are T cell receptor beta chains from one sample, sequenced in a study of T-cell reconstitution after alpha-beta-depleted transplantation in children. TCRdb processed the PCR reads anew with MiXCR; each CDR3 protein has one entry. The table has 200,000 to 250,000 distinct CDR3 sequences, roughly 8.2% seen once. The sample consisted of PBMCs, mostly from graft donor cells, taken 180 days after TCRalphabeta/CD19-depleted stem cell transplant. These receptors were obtained from a male patient under 18 who had a stem cell transplant for acute lymphoblastic leukemia, so the T cells may come from the graft donor. The CDR3 runs from the conserved cysteine through the conserved F or W. A D gene is named only where the DNA matches it firmly. Some rows have no size entry. The others give once, few or many, or a class for an expanded clone.

clone_size: -; v_call: TRBV5-1; d_call: -; cdr3_length: 14; j_call: TRBJ2-2; cdr3_aa: CASSPRGNTGELFF; cdr3_nt: TGCGCCAGCAGCCCCCGGGGCAACACCGGGGAGCTGTTTTTT
clone_size: many; v_call: TRBV6-5; d_call: -; cdr3_length: 15; j_call: TRBJ2-5; cdr3_aa: CASSYFGLHQETQYF; cdr3_nt: TGTGCCAGCAGTTACTTCGGGTTGCATCAAGAGACCCAGTACTTC
clone_size: many; v_call: TRBV4-2; d_call: -; cdr3_length: 17; j_call: TRBJ2-5; cdr3_aa: CASSPFGGLTSGETQYF; cdr3_nt: TGTGCCAGCAGCCCATTCGGGGGACTCACATCGGGAGAGACCCAGTACTTC
clone_size: many; v_call: TRBV7-8; d_call: -; cdr3_length: 15; j_call: TRBJ1-2; cdr3_aa: CASSLAVGENYGYTF; cdr3_nt: TGTGCCAGCAGCTTAGCGGTGGGAGAGAACTATGGCTACACCTTC
clone_size: many; v_call: TRBV28; d_call: -; cdr3_length: 10; j_call: TRBJ2-1; cdr3_aa: CASSRIEQFF; cdr3_nt: TGTGCCAGCAGTCGGATTGAGCAGTTCTTC
clone_size: many; v_call: TRBV3-1; d_call: -; cdr3_length: 15; j_call: TRBJ2-1; cdr3_aa: CASNPGHSSYNEQFF; cdr3_nt: TGTGCCAGCAATCCGGGGCATAGCTCCTACAATGAGCAGTTCTTC
clone_size: many; v_call: TRBV27; d_call: -; cdr3_length: 15; j_call: TRBJ2-3; cdr3_aa: CASSLSTGSLDTQYF; cdr3_nt: TGTGCCAGCAGTTTATCTACCGGGAGCCTGGATACGCAGTATTTT
clone_size: few; v_call: TRBV28; d_call: -; cdr3_length: 11; j_call: TRBJ2-7; cdr3_aa: CASWGVGEQYF; cdr3_nt: TGTGCCAGCTGGGGGGTAGGAGAGCAGTACTTC
clone_size: many; v_call: TRBV4-3; d_call: -; cdr3_length: 17; j_call: TRBJ1-2; cdr3_aa: CASSQEHDIGWGYGYTF; cdr3_nt: TGCGCCAGCAGCCAAGAACACGACATCGGCTGGGGCTATGGCTACACCTTC
clone_size: many; v_call: TRBV6-1; d_call: -; cdr3_length: 13; j_call: TRBJ2-3; cdr3_aa: CASTGPGRDTQYF; cdr3_nt: TGTGCCAGCACGGGTCCCGGCCGAGATACGCAGTATTTT
clone_size: many; v_call: TRBV10-3; d_call: -; cdr3_length: 16; j_call: TRBJ2-4; cdr3_aa: CAISESSPLSSNIQYF; cdr3_nt: TGTGCCATCAGTGAGTCGAGCCCCCTCTCCTCGAACATTCAGTACTTC
clone_size: -; v_call: TRBV19; d_call: TRBD1; cdr3_length: 16; j_call: TRBJ2-4; cdr3_aa: CASSTGQGMAKNSQYF; cdr3_nt: TGTGCCAGTAGTACCGGACAGGGGATGGCCAAAAACAGTCAGTACTTC
clone_size: many; v_call: TRBV7-9; d_call: -; cdr3_length: 14; j_call: TRBJ2-7; cdr3_aa: CASSPRVAFYEQYF; cdr3_nt: TGTGCCAGCAGCCCCCGGGTAGCGTTCTACGAGCAGTACTTC
clone_size: many; v_call: TRBV4-1; d_call: -; cdr3_length: 16; j_call: TRBJ2-1; cdr3_aa: CASSHGGLLADNEQFF; cdr3_nt: TGCGCCAGCAGCCACGGGGGGCTGCTAGCGGACAATGAGCAGTTCTTC
clone_size: many; v_call: TRBV7-2; d_call: TRBD2; cdr3_length: 16; j_call: TRBJ2-1; cdr3_aa: CASSLVASGGRNEQFF; cdr3_nt: TGTGCCAGCAGCTTAGTGGCTAGCGGGGGGAGGAATGAGCAGTTCTTC
clone_size: many; v_call: TRBV12-3/TRBV12-4; d_call: -; cdr3_length: 13; j_call: TRBJ2-7; cdr3_aa: CASSLSVVGEQYF; cdr3_nt: TGTGCCAGCAGTTTAAGTGTGGTGGGCGAGCAGTACTTC
clone_size: few; v_call: TRBV2; d_call: -; cdr3_length: 12; j_call: TRBJ2-7; cdr3_aa: CASQNRRYEQYF; cdr3_nt: TGTGCCAGTCAGAACCGGCGCTACGAGCAGTACTTC
clone_size: many; v_call: TRBV7-9; d_call: -; cdr3_length: 16; j_call: TRBJ2-1; cdr3_aa: CASSSWRGAGENEQFF; cdr3_nt: TGTGCCAGCAGCTCCTGGCGAGGTGCAGGGGAAAATGAGCAGTTCTTC
clone_size: -; v_call: TRBV3-1; d_call: TRBD2; cdr3_length: 16; j_call: TRBJ2-1; cdr3_aa: CASSQVSGGMYSEQFF; cdr3_nt: TGTGCCAGCAGCCAAGTCTCGGGGGGGATGTACAGTGAGCAGTTCTTC
clone_size: -; v_call: TRBV7-9; d_call: -; cdr3_length: 12; j_call: TRBJ2-7; cdr3_aa: CASSLVAGELYF; cdr3_nt: TGTGCCAGCAGCTTGGTAGCAGGCGAGCTGTACTTC
clone_size: many; v_call: TRBV27; d_call: TRBD1; cdr3_length: 15; j_call: TRBJ1-4; cdr3_aa: CASSSDREGSEKLFF; cdr3_nt: TGTGCCAGCAGTTCCGACAGGGAAGGGAGTGAAAAACTGTTTTTT
clone_size: many; v_call: TRBV7-6; d_call: TRBD2; cdr3_length: 17; j_call: TRBJ2-3; cdr3_aa: CASSYIIAGGDTDTQYF; cdr3_nt: TGTGCCAGCAGTTACATAATAGCGGGAGGAGACACAGATACGCAGTATTTT
clone_size: many; v_call: TRBV21-1; d_call: -; cdr3_length: 15; j_call: TRBJ2-7; cdr3_aa: CASSKGASGFYEQYF; cdr3_nt: TGTGCCAGCAGCAAAGGGGCTAGCGGGTTTTACGAGCAGTACTTC
clone_size: many; v_call: TRBV4-3; d_call: -; cdr3_length: 19; j_call: TRBJ2-6; cdr3_aa: CASSQDRRTAPSGANVLTF; cdr3_nt: TGCGCCAGCAGCCAAGATCGCAGGACAGCCCCCTCTGGGGCCAACGTCCTGACTTTC
clone_size: many; v_call: TRBV7-8; d_call: TRBD2; cdr3_length: 16; j_call: TRBJ2-5; cdr3_aa: CASSHPLREREETQYF; cdr3_nt: TGTGCCAGCAGCCATCCCCTGCGGGAGAGGGAAGAGACCCAGTACTTC
clone_size: many; v_call: TRBV29-1; d_call: -; cdr3_length: 13; j_call: TRBJ2-2; cdr3_aa: CSADVGNTGELFF; cdr3_nt: TGCAGCGCTGATGTGGGGAACACCGGGGAGCTGTTTTTT
clone_size: many; v_call: TRBV7-9; d_call: -; cdr3_length: 13; j_call: TRBJ2-7; cdr3_aa: CASSSSREYEQYF; cdr3_nt: TGTGCCAGCAGCTCCTCAAGGGAATACGAGCAGTACTTC